Sequencing of this TCR beta chain was carried out in a study of CD4 T cells in relation to SARS-CoV-2 and coronaviruses. Before the COVID-19 pandemic, during about 2011-2019, CD4+ T cells were taken from unexposed donors. Sequencing used immunoSEQ multiplex PCR; TCRdb keeps in-frame clones, though not all of them. The data show some 64,000 clones, about 95% seen once. The CDR3 loop spans 13 amino acids. The junction had 1 base not matched to a gene; V was cut back by 5 bases and J by 2 bases. CDR1 LGHDT and CDR2 YNNKEL come from the germline V gene (reference sequence). The TCR originated in a human donor in good health. This rearrangement joins TRBV3-1 (or the pseudogene TRBV3-2) to TRBJ2-3; TRBD2 aligns across 7 bases. Sequencing used naive CD4+ T cells from PBMCs. Subset described: naive CD4+ T cells isolated by negative enrichment. CDR3 bases: TGTGCCAGCAGCTGGGACTACACAGATACGCAGTATTTT. Translated: CASSWDYTDTQYF.